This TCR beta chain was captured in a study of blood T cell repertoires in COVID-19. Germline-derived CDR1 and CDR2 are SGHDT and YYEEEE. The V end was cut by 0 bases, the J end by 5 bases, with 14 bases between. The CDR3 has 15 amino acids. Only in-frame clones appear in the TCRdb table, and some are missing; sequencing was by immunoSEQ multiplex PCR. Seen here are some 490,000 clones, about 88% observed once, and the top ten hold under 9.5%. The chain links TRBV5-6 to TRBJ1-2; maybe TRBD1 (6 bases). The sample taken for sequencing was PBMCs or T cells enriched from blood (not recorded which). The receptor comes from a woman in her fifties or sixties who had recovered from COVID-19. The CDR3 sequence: CASSLEWGQEYGYTF. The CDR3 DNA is TGTGCCAGCAGCTTGGAATGGGGGCAGGAGTATGGCTACACCTTC.